One and the same sample provided the 30 T cell receptor beta chains below, sequenced in a study of shared clonotypes between healthy human individuals. Generated by immunoSEQ multiplex PCR, the TCRdb table keeps only in-frame clones and is missing some. The table lists around 83,000 clones, about 65% of them singletons. The sequencing sample was made of memory CD8+ T cells sorted from blood. Subset indicated: CD45RO+ cells pooled with CCR7-negative TemRA cells. These receptors originate from a man in his thirties or forties in good health.

Of note for this clone: This probably arose from a read error, given a far larger clone one base away. Other DNA sequences in the sample encode the same CDR3. The V and J genes are TRBV6-6 and TRBJ2-7; 11 bases fit TRBD1. CDR3 length equals 14 residues. V shed 6 bases, J shed 3 bases, and the junction held 4 bases outside the gene matches. Per the germline V gene, CDR1 is MNHNY and CDR2 is SVGAGI (reference sequence). The CDR3 bases are TGTGCCAGCAGCTCCGGGACAGGGGGCTACGAGCAGTACTTC. This gives the protein CASSSGTGGYEQYF.

The gene calls are TRBV11-2 and TRBJ2-7; perhaps TRBD2 as D (5 bases). V was clipped by 6 bases and J by 2 bases, with 17 bases between them. The CDR3 runs to 15 residues. Germline values: CDR1 SGHAT, CDR2 FQNNGV. CDR3 DNA sequence: TGTGCCAGCAGTCTAGAAAACTCGGGGACCTACGAGCAGTACTTC. Its translation: CASSLENSGTYEQYF.

The chain joins TRBV5-8 to TRBJ2-7; 9 bases are a match to TRBD2. The length of the CDR3 is 15 residues. V was pared by 1 base and J by 1 base, with 3 bases of the junction left unmatched. The germline V gene has CDR1 SGHTS and CDR2 YDEGEE. The CDR3: CASSLLSGRSYEQYF. The CDR3 nucleotides are TGTGCCAGCAGCTTGCTTAGCGGGAGATCCTACGAGCAGTACTTC.

This chain connects TRBV19 to TRBJ2-5; TRBD1 agrees at 8 bases. The CDR3 is made up of 14 amino acids. V lost 4 bases to trimming and J lost 4 bases; unmatched junction nucleotides: 5. CDR1 LNHDA and CDR2 SQIVND come from the germline V gene (reference sequence). CDR3 bases: TGTGCCAGTAGTACCACAGGGGGTGGAGAGACCCAGTACTTC. It yields the protein CASSTTGGGETQYF. Using reference TRBV19 and TRBJ2-5 for the parts outside the CDR3, the full variable domain is DGGITQSPKYLFRKEGQNVTLSCEQNLNHDAMYWYRQDPGQGLRLIYYSQIVNDFQKGDIAEGYSVSREKKESFPLTVTSAQKNPTAFYLCASSTTGGGETQYFGPGTRLLVL.

In regard to this clone: One base away lies a much larger clone, so this may be a sequencing read error. The rearrangement uses TRBV4-2 and TRBJ2-6, with D tentatively TRBD1 (5 bases). This CDR3 comprises 15 residues. V shed 5 bases and J shed 0 bases, with 8 bases lying between them. The V gene's germline CDR1 is LGHNA and CDR2 YNFKEQ. CDR3 coding DNA: TGTGCCAGCAGCTCCGACAGCTCTGGGGCCAACGTCCTGACTTTC. Protein sequence: CASSSDSSGANVLTF.

V and J are TRBV9 and TRBJ2-2; a possible D gene is TRBD1 (6 bases). Trimming stripped 0 bases from V and 2 bases from J, with 17 bases between. CDR1 SGDLS and CDR2 YYNGEE come from the germline V gene. The CDR3 length is 18 residues. The CDR3 bases are TGTGCCAGCAGCGTAGAGGGAAGGGAGACAGGAAACACCGGGGAGCTGTTTTTT. It translates to CASSVEGRETGNTGELFF. Complete variable domain (other parts from reference TRBV9 and TRBJ2-2): DSGVTQTPKHLITATGQRVTLRCSPRSGDLSVYWYQQSLDQGLQFLIQYYNGEERAKGNILERFSAQQFPDLHSELNLSSLELGDSALYFCASSVEGRETGNTGELFFGEGSRLTVL.

The V gene is TRBV18, the J gene TRBJ1-2; 8 nucleotides agree with TRBD1. V lost 2 bases to trimming and J lost 2 bases; unmatched junction nucleotides: 1. The CDR3 contains 14 residues. Germline CDR1 and CDR2: KGHSH and LQKENI. The DNA for the CDR3 is TGTGCCAGCTCACCAGACAGGGGAAACTATGGCTACACCTTC. Its translation is CASSPDRGNYGYTF.

This clone was recorded once. The chain's CDR3 is CASSFGPGDSYNEQFF. DNA of the CDR3: TGTGCCAGCAGTTTCGGGCCAGGAGACTCCTACAATGAGCAGTTCTTC. This chain connects TRBV27 to TRBJ2-1; D gene unclear. Trimming took 3 bases from V and 0 from J, leaving 12 bases between them. The CDR3 is made up of 16 amino acids. Germline loops: CDR1 MNHEY, CDR2 SMNVEV (reference sequence).

As regards this clone: Additional DNA sequences in this sample encode the identical CDR3. V and J are TRBV28 and TRBJ2-7, with D possibly matching TRBD1 (7 bases). The germline gives CDR1 MDHEN, CDR2 SYDVKM. CDR3 size: 14 residues. Trimming removed 1 base at V and 4 bases at J, with 11 bases between. The CDR3 DNA sequence: TGTGCCAGCAGTTTATCGGCAGGGGGGTACGAGCAGTACTTC. It encodes CASSLSAGGYEQYF.

This clone showed up just a few times. The V gene is TRBV29-1, the J gene TRBJ2-1; TRBD2 matches 12 bases. CDR1 and CDR2 from the germline V gene are SQVTM and ANQGSEA. The CDR3 is 12 amino acids. The V and J ends lost 4 bases and 9 bases, in that order; junction bases with no gene match: 1. CDR3 coding DNA: TGCAGCGTTGGACTAGCGGGAGTTGAGCAGTTCTTC. Amino acids: CSVGLAGVEQFF.

This clone was seen only once. The rearrangement links TRBV2 to TRBJ2-2; TRBD1 might be the D (7 bases). Germline V gene sequence: CDR1 SNHLY, CDR2 FYNNEI. Trimming shortened V by 6 bases and J by 3 bases, and 20 bases separated the two germline ends. The CDR3 has 17 residues. The CDR3 reads CASRRDSSIVDTGELFF. The CDR3 DNA is TGTGCCAGCAGGCGGGACAGCTCGATAGTTGACACCGGGGAGCTGTTTTTT.

The V gene is TRBV5-4, the J gene TRBJ1-5; 7 nucleotides line up with TRBD1. The germline CDR1 and CDR2 sequences are SGHNT and YYREEE (reference sequence). The CDR3 spans 14 residues. With 4 bases clipped from V and 6 bases from J, the junction kept 7 bases outside the gene matches. The CDR3, as DNA: TGTGCCAGCAGCGCAGGGGGGTTTGGTCAGCCCCAGCATTTT. The encoded protein is CASSAGGFGQPQHF. Full variable domain (rest looked up from reference TRBV5-4 and TRBJ1-5): ETGVTQSPTHLIKTRGQQVTLRCSSQSGHNTVSWYQQALGQGPQFIFQYYREEENGRGNFPPRFSGLQFPNYSSELNVNALELDDSALYLCASSAGGFGQPQHFGDGTRLSIL.

This clone was recorded a few times. The chain recombines TRBV7-9 with TRBJ1-2; D call uncertain. This CDR3 is 12 amino acids long. The V and J ends lost 3 bases and 14 bases respectively, with 16 bases between them. CDR1 and CDR2 from the germline V gene are SEHNR and FQNEAQ (reference sequence). CDR3 in amino acids: CASSFPISYWTF. As DNA, the CDR3 is TGTGCCAGCAGCTTTCCCATATCATACTGGACCTTC.

The V call is TRBV12-2, the J call TRBJ2-2; TRBD2 is the table's D call, not checked against the DNA. TRBV12-2 is a pseudogene locus. The CDR3 is 18 amino acids. The CDR3 spells CASRLDVGTRRGAGELFF. The CDR3, as DNA: TGTGCAAGTCGCTTAGACGTAGGGACTAGGAGGGGGGCCGGGGAGCTGTTTTTT.

To note about this clone: Other nucleotide sequences in the sample specify the same CDR3. The chain is built from TRBV6-5 and TRBJ2-7; D gene uncertain. Germline-derived CDR1 and CDR2 are MNHEY and SVGAGI. Trimming cost V 3 bases and J 5 bases, with 5 bases left between them. The CDR3 consists of 11 residues. The CDR3 nucleotides read TGTGCCAGCAGTTATCTAGACGAGCAGTACTTC. Translated, it gives CASSYLDEQYF.

In its sample, this clone was seen once. The genes are TRBV11-2 and TRBJ2-7; D tentatively reads TRBD1 or TRBD2 (5 bases each). Germline V gene data show CDR1 as SGHAT and CDR2 as FQNNGV. V was pared by 2 bases and J by 3 bases, with 14 bases between. CDR3 length equals 15 residues. The CDR3 DNA is TGTGCCAGCAGCTTACGTCCCGGGACGTACTACGAGCAGTACTTC. This encodes CASSLRPGTYYEQYF.

The CDR3 is CASSPPGHLSNQPQHF. CDR3 sequence (DNA): TGTGCCAGCAGCCCTCCGGGACATCTAAGCAATCAGCCCCAGCATTTT. The V and J genes are TRBV21-1 and TRBJ1-5; TRBD1 is the table's D call, not checked against the DNA. TRBV21-1 is designated a pseudogene. There are 16 residues in the CDR3.

The V and J genes are TRBV6-6 and TRBJ1-2; 7 nucleotides line up with TRBD1. The CDR3 runs to 14 residues. V shed 5 bases and J 4 bases; nucleotides not matched to a gene: 7. The germline gives CDR1 MNHNY, CDR2 SVGAGI (reference sequence). In DNA form, the CDR3 reads TGTGCCAGCAGTCGCCTCGGGACAGTCTATGGCTACACCTTC. Translating it yields CASSRLGTVYGYTF.

This clone came up many times. V gene TRBV11-2 combines with J gene TRBJ2-7; 11 bases agree with TRBD2. There are 17 residues in the CDR3. Germline CDR1 is SGHAT and CDR2 is FQNNGV. V shed 6 bases, J shed 0 bases, and the junction held 10 bases outside the gene matches. The CDR3: CASSPTSGSRSSYEQYF. The CDR3 nucleotides are TGTGCCAGCAGTCCTACTAGCGGGAGCCGAAGCTCCTACGAGCAGTACTTC.

Turning to this clone: Within the sample, other DNA sequences also encode this same CDR3. The rearrangement joins TRBV7-2 to TRBJ1-1; tentatively, D is TRBD1 (5 bases). From germline, CDR1 is SGHTA and CDR2 FQGNSA. V lost 2 bases and J 1 base, leaving 8 bases between the germline ends. CDR3 length: 14 amino acids. CDR3 nucleotides: TGTGCCAGCAGCTTAAATACAGGGAACACTGAAGCTTTCTTT. Translating it yields CASSLNTGNTEAFF.

This clone has just one count. No conserved phenylalanine or tryptophan is present at the end of the CDR3, so a read error is the likely explanation. Because the CDR3's place on the DNA is in doubt, the DNA is left out and the CDR3 is given as listed by TCRdb. This rearrangement joins TRBV11-3 to TRBJ2-7; TRBD2, the D gene given by the table, was not confirmed from the DNA. From its first to its last residue, the CDR3 has 12 amino acids. Germline CDR1 reads SGHNT; CDR2 reads YENEEA. The CDR3 loop reads CASSFEFGRLAI.

This clone was picked up many times. The chain is built from TRBV4-1 and TRBJ2-5, with D tentatively TRBD2 (5 bases). V lost 2 bases to trimming and J lost 4 bases, with 8 bases between them. Germline CDR1 is MGHRA and CDR2 is YSYEKL. The CDR3 length is 13 residues. The CDR3 DNA follows: TGCGCCAGCAGCCAACCGGGAAGAGAGACCCAGTACTTC. It specifies CASSQPGRETQYF.

The chain joins TRBV5-1 to TRBJ2-7; 8 bases are a match to TRBD2. The CDR3 covers 16 residues. Germline values: CDR1 SGHRS, CDR2 YFSETQ. V lost 3 bases, J lost 3 bases, and 11 bases stayed unmatched. The CDR3 DNA reads as TGCGCCAGCAGCTCCCGGTCCTTGACTAGCGTCTACGAGCAGTACTTC. It codes for CASSSRSLTSVYEQYF.

The chain recombines TRBV11-2 with TRBJ2-7; D might be TRBD2 (5 bases). Germline-derived CDR1 and CDR2 are SGHAT and FQNNGV. The CDR3 contains 13 residues. Trimming took off 2 bases at V and 2 bases at J, with 7 bases between the two ends. The CDR3 bases are TGTGCCAGCAGCTTAAGGGAGACCTACGAGCAGTACTTC. Translated, it gives CASSLRETYEQYF. Supplemented by reference TRBV11-2 and TRBJ2-7, the full variable domain reads EAGVAQSPRYKIIEKRQSVAFWCNPISGHATLYWYQQILGQGPKLLIQFQNNGVVDDSQLPKDRFSAERLKGVDSTLKIQPAKLEDSAVYLCASSLRETYEQYFGPGTRLTVT.

The J gene is TRBJ2-1, the V gene TRBV25-1; TRBD2 matches 7 bases. Germline V gene lookup returns CDR1 MGHDK and CDR2 SYGVNS. V lost 10 bases, J lost 1 base, and 4 bases stayed unmatched. The CDR3 covers 13 residues. CDR3 DNA sequence: TGTGCCACCCAGGGAGGGTCCTACAATGAGCAGTTCTTC. It yields the protein CATQGGSYNEQFF.

V and J are TRBV4-2 and TRBJ1-4; a possible D gene is TRBD1 (6 bases). Germline-derived CDR1 and CDR2 are LGHNA and YNFKEQ. V was clipped by 0 bases and J by 8 bases, with 16 bases between them. The CDR3 sequence is 16 residues long. CDR3: CASSQDRGQGYEKLFF. The CDR3 DNA sequence: TGTGCCAGCAGCCAAGATCGGGGCCAGGGGTACGAAAAACTGTTTTTT.

Only a few counts were recorded for this clone. The chain combines TRBV4-1 with TRBJ2-1; D is unresolved. This CDR3 spans 16 amino acids. V was pared by 0 bases and J by 0 bases, with 9 bases between. Germline lookup yields CDR1 MGHRA and CDR2 YSYEKL. CDR3 region: CASSQEGQSSYNEQFF. CDR3 DNA sequence: TGCGCCAGCAGCCAAGAGGGTCAGAGCTCCTACAATGAGCAGTTCTTC.

This clone has more than one count but fewer than ten. The rearrangement joins TRBV10-1 to TRBJ2-1, with no clear D. Germline CDR1 WNHNN, CDR2 SYGVQD (reference sequence). The V end was cut by 9 bases, the J end by 10 bases, with 7 bases between. CDR3 length: 9 residues. CDR3 sequence: CASTLEQFF. CDR3 sequence (DNA): TGCGCCAGTACTCTCGAGCAGTTCTTC.

V gene TRBV28 combines with J gene TRBJ2-7; D perhaps matches TRBD2 (5 bases). Germline CDR1 and CDR2: MDHEN and SYDVKM. The CDR3 sequence is 13 residues long. The V and J ends lost 7 bases and 3 bases respectively, with 13 bases between them. CDR3 sequence reads: CASTDREIYEQYF. DNA for the CDR3: TGTGCCAGCACCGACCGGGAAATCTACGAGCAGTACTTC.

This chain links TRBV6-6 with TRBJ1-1; D not certain. CDR1 and CDR2 from the germline V gene are MNHNY and SVGAGI (reference sequence). This CDR3 spans 14 amino acids. V lost 4 bases and J lost 2, with 11 bases in between. CDR3 region: CASSSLQLNTEAFF. Here the CDR3 DNA reads TGTGCCAGCAGTTCCTTACAGCTAAACACTGAAGCTTTCTTT.